This T cell receptor (beta chain) originates from a study of T cells after yellow fever vaccination. After removal of 5 bases from V and 5 bases from J, the junction contained 16 bases not matched to a gene. The germline V gene encodes CDR1 SGHVS and CDR2 FQNEAQ. The CDR3 totals 18 residues. On this clonotype itself: No antigen is known for it.

Synthesis of TCR cDNA relied on 5'RACE template switching, which attached a universal primer site and UMIs. TCRdb itself ran the 5' RACE reads through MiXCR, one entry per CDR3 protein. The table lists approximately 510,000 distinct CDR3 sequences, about a fifth of them singletons, with about a sixth in the top ten. Study results and limitations: Abundant clonotypes from the bulk population could get into FACS-sorted repertoires as contaminants. Re-detected after boosting: most primary clones, 96% of CD4 and 80% to 90% of CD8.

This TCR derives from a young man who received the YFV17D yellow fever vaccine. The chain links TRBV7-8 to TRBJ2-1, with TRBD2 identical over 9 bases. The starting material was PBMCs, obtained roughly 20 days after the first yellow fever vaccination. DNA of the CDR3: TGTGCCAGCAGCCCACAAAGTCGCCGACTAGCGGACAACAATGAGCAGTTCTTC. This sequence encodes CASSPQSRRLADNNEQFF. The complete variable domain, with remaining parts taken from reference TRBV7-8 and TRBJ2-1, reads GAGVSQSPRYKVAKRGQDVALRCDPISGHVSLFWYQQALGQGPEFLTYFQNEAQLDKSGLPSDRFFAERPEGSVSTLKIQRTQQEDSAVYLCASSPQSRRLADNNEQFFGPGTRLTVL.